This TCR beta chain comes out of a study of blood T cell repertoires in COVID-19. For the study at large: Both acute and convalescent COVID-19 samples were obtained from the United States, Italy and Spain. Nucleic acid was either cDNA or gDNA, and it came from T cells, B-cell-depleted T cells, or PBMCs.

There are 15 residues in the CDR3. The V gene's germline CDR1 is KGHSH and CDR2 LQKENI. With V trimmed by 3 bases and J by 2 bases, 3 bases remained unmatched. Methods used by the authors: The assay estimated nucleated cells by amplifying reference gene primers. Sequenced by immunoSEQ multiplex PCR; TCRdb stores in-frame clones only, minus some. Clonal size and the V and J genes are those of that table, whereas D and trimming came from the DNA. The profile shows roughly 200,000 clones, about 87% of them singletons. This clonotype was sampled from a woman aged 18-29 years who had recovered from COVID-19. This rearrangement joins TRBV18 to TRBJ2-7; 11 positions agree with TRBD2. Sequencing was carried out using peripheral blood. CDR3 coding DNA: TGTGCCAGCTCACCGGCTAGCGGGAGGACCTACGAGCAGTACGTC. As protein: CASSPASGRTYEQYV.